Following are 9 T cell receptor beta chains from one sample sequenced in a study of T cells in Graves' hyperthyroidism and ophthalmopathy. TCR beta CDR3 sequences were amplified from RNA transcripts. With the HTBI primer set, the TCR CDR3 went through a first round of RT-PCR. TCRdb redid the calling of the multiplex PCR reads with MiXCR, one entry per CDR3 protein. The sample records under 650,000 distinct CDR3 sequences, around 15% being singletons. Source material: blood. The source is a woman aged 25 to 39 with Graves' hyperthyroidism.

This clonotype was counted at least ten times. The chain has TRBV7-2 and TRBJ2-3; 11 bases align to TRBD2. Trimming cost V 3 bases and J 3 bases; bases outside gene matches: 5. The germline CDR1 and CDR2 sequences are SGHTA and FQGNSA. The CDR3 covers 16 residues. DNA of the CDR3: TGTGCCAGCAGCTTCCCCCGGACTAGCGGGACAGATACGCAGTATTTT. Encoded protein: CASSFPRTSGTDTQYF.

This clonotype showed up many times. V is TRBV27 and J is TRBJ2-7; D gene ambiguous. This CDR3 is built from 16 residues. Germline values: CDR1 MNHEY, CDR2 SMNVEV (reference sequence). The germline V and J ends were trimmed by 6 bases and 3 bases, with 21 bases remaining between them. CDR3 sequence reads: CASRRLPPFGDYEQYF. The DNA for the CDR3 is TGTGCCAGCAGAAGGCTTCCTCCCTTCGGAGACTACGAGCAGTACTTC.

The chain uses TRBV3-1 and TRBJ1-1; a weak D match, TRBD1 (5 bases). The germline V gene has CDR1 LGHDT and CDR2 YNNKEL (reference sequence). The CDR3 is made up of 13 amino acids. V was shortened by 0 bases and J by 9 bases, with 11 bases between the two germline ends. The CDR3 loop reads CASSQDRGAKAFF. For the CDR3, the DNA is TGTGCCAGCAGCCAAGATCGAGGGGCCAAAGCTTTCTTT.

This clonotype was recorded at least ten times. The V and J genes are TRBV18 and TRBJ1-2, with D possibly TRBD1 on 5 matching bases. V dropped 5 bases and J dropped 4 bases, with 8 bases sitting between them. The CDR3 loop spans 12 amino acids. In germline, CDR1 is KGHSH, CDR2 LQKENI. CDR3 in amino acids: CASSSDIYGYTF. Written as DNA, the CDR3 is TGTGCCAGCTCATCGGACATCTATGGCTACACCTTC.

This clonotype was recorded a few times. The genes are TRBV7-2 and TRBJ2-7; 8 bases match TRBD2. V lost 2 bases, J lost 2 bases, and 8 bases stayed unmatched. The germline V gene encodes CDR1 SGHTA and CDR2 FQGNSA. The CDR3 runs to 16 residues. CDR3 DNA: TGTGCCAGCAGCTTAAAGGGGACTAGGGGGACCTACGAGCAGTACTTC. Translated, it gives CASSLKGTRGTYEQYF.

This clonotype was seen repeatedly, ten times or more. V is TRBV7-2 and J is TRBJ2-7; the match to TRBD2 covers 12 bases. The CDR3 is 14 amino acids. Germline V gene lookup returns CDR1 SGHTA and CDR2 FQGNSA. With V trimmed by 5 bases and J by 7 bases, 6 bases remained unmatched. CDR3 sequence reads: CASSLLAGGLEQYF. The CDR3 DNA follows: TGTGCCAGCAGCCTACTAGCGGGAGGTTTGGAGCAGTACTTC. The whole variable domain, remainder taken from reference TRBV7-2 and TRBJ2-7, is GAGVSQSPSNKVTEKGKDVELRCDPISGHTALYWYRQSLGQGLEFLIYFQGNSAPDKSGLPSDRFSAERTGGSVSTLTIQRTQQEDSAVYLCASSLLAGGLEQYFGPGTRLTVT.

This clonotype has ten or more counts. CDR3 DNA: TGTGCCAGCAGCTTAGAGTCGCTGGGACCGTACGAGCAGTACTTC. This codes for CASSLESLGPYEQYF. The chain uses TRBV7-2 and TRBJ2-7; possibly TRBD1 or TRBD2 for D (5 bases each). CDR1 is SGHTA and CDR2 is FQGNSA in the germline V gene. The germline V and J ends were trimmed by 1 base and 4 bases, with 14 bases remaining between them. CDR3 length: 15 residues.

This clonotype was observed a few times. The rearrangement uses TRBV19 and TRBJ1-5; D call uncertain. CDR1 is LNHDA, CDR2 SQIVND, per germline (reference sequence). The CDR3 is 12 amino acids. Trimming removed 4 bases at V and 7 bases at J, with 8 bases between. As DNA, the CDR3 is TGTGCCAGTAGTAGATCGAGACAGCCCCAGCATTTT. Amino acids: CASSRSRQPQHF.

This clonotype was recorded at least ten times. This chain links TRBV30 with TRBJ2-1; possibly TRBD2 for D (7 bases). Germline-derived CDR1 and CDR2 are GTSNPN and SVGIG (reference sequence). V lost 5 bases, J lost 12 bases, and 14 bases lay in between. CDR3 length equals 11 residues. The CDR3 protein is CAWGEGVGQFF. The CDR3 DNA sequence: TGTGCCTGGGGGGAGGGGGTGGGGCAGTTCTTC.